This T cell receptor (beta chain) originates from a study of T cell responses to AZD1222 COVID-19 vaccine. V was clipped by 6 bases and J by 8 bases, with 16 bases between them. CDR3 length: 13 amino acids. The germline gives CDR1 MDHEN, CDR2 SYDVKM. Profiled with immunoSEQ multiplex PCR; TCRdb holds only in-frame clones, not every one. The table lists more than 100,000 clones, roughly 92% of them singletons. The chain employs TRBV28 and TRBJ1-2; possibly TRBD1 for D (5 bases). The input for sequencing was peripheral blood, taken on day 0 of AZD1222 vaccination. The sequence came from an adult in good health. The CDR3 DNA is TGTGCCAGCAGCGGGACGATAAACAGGGGCTACACCTTC. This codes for CASSGTINRGYTF.